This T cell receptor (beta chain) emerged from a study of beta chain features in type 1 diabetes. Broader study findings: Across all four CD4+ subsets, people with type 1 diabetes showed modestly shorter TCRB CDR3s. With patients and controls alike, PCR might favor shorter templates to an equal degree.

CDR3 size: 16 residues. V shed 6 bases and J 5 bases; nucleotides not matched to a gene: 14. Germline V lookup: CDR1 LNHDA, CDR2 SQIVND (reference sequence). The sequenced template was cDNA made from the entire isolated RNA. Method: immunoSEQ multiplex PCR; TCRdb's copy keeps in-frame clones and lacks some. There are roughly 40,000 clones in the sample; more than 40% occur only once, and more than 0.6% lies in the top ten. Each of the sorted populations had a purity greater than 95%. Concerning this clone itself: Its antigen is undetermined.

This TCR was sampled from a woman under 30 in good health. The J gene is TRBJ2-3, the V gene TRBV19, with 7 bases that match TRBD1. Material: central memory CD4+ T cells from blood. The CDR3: CASSSPRDSSGDTQYF. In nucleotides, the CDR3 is TGTGCCAGTAGCTCTCCCCGGGACAGCTCGGGAGATACGCAGTATTTT.